Listed below are T cell receptor beta chains from one sample, sequenced in a study of blood T cell repertoires in COVID-19. Assay used: immunoSEQ multiplex PCR; TCRdb lists only in-frame clones, some missing. This repertoire shows around 97,000 clones, more than 80% found once; its top ten account for approximately 3.5%. Material for sequencing was peripheral blood. Receptor source: an older woman with acute or convalescent COVID-19. Both conserved end residues are part of each CDR3. A D gene is named only where the DNA matches it firmly. Part of the rows lack a size; the others show once, few, many or a class for expanded clones.

d_gene	abundance	j_gene	v_gene	CDR3aa	CDR3nt
.	.	TRBJ1-4	TRBV2	CASSRGIFENEKLFF	TGTGCCAGCAGTAGGGGGATCTTTGAAAACGAAAAACTGTTTTTT
TRBD2	.	TRBJ2-3	TRBV2	CASSLLAGGPPDTQYF	TGTGCCAGCAGCCTACTAGCGGGAGGGCCTCCAGATACGCAGTATTTT
.	.	TRBJ1-4	TRBV5-4	CASSVQGPNEKLFF	TGTGCCAGCAGCGTACAGGGACCTAATGAAAAACTGTTTTTT
.	.	TRBJ1-2	TRBV30	CAWRAPGADYGYTF	TGTGCCTGGAGGGCCCCAGGGGCAGACTATGGCTACACCTTC
TRBD2	.	TRBJ2-1	TRBV24-1	CATSDLPAGGKYEQFF	TGTGCCACCAGTGATTTACCAGCGGGAGGAAAGTATGAGCAGTTCTTC
.	.	TRBJ2-1	TRBV7-7	CASSFSSYNEQFF	TGTGCTAGCAGCTTCAGCTCCTACAATGAGCAGTTCTTC
.	.	TRBJ1-2	TRBV9	CASSVGGGASNYGYTF	TGTGCCAGCAGCGTAGGAGGAGGGGCCTCTAACTATGGCTACACCTTC
.	.	TRBJ2-2	TRBV19	CASSIPGELFF	TGTGCCAGTAGTATCCCAGGGGAGCTGTTTTTT
.	.	TRBJ2-1	TRBV5-1	CASSLEQGSLNEQFF	TGCGCCAGCAGCTTGGAACAGGGAAGCCTCAATGAGCAGTTCTTC
.	.	TRBJ1-2	TRBV6-5	CASSLGGHYGYTF	TGTGCCAGCAGTTTGGGGGGGCACTATGGCTACACCTTC
TRBD1	.	TRBJ2-7	TRBV2	CASSDGSQGANEQYF	TGTGCCAGCAGTGATGGCTCCCAGGGGGCCAACGAGCAGTACTTC
.	.	TRBJ2-5	TRBV18	CASSPSEETQYF	TGTGCCAGCTCACCAAGTGAGGAGACCCAGTACTTC
.	.	TRBJ1-1	TRBV19	CATAGWEHTEAFF	TGTGCCACGGCAGGATGGGAGCACACTGAAGCTTTCTTT
.	.	TRBJ2-7	TRBV28	CASSPGGAGGYEQYF	TGTGCCAGCAGTCCCGGCGGGGCGGGCGGGTACGAGCAGTACTTC
.	.	TRBJ2-2	TRBV19	CASTQSGASGTGELFF	TGTGCCAGTACTCAAAGCGGAGCCTCGGGCACCGGGGAGCTGTTTTTT
.	.	TRBJ1-2	TRBV11-2	CASSQGPREGYTF	TGTGCCAGCAGCCAAGGGCCACGGGAGGGCTACACCTTC
.	.	TRBJ1-2	TRBV3-1/TRBV3-2	CASSLLQGDGYTF	TGTGCCAGCAGCCTTTTACAGGGAGATGGCTACACCTTC
.	.	TRBJ2-5	TRBV3-1/TRBV3-2	CASSPGASSVQEPQYF	TGTGCCAGCAGCCCCGGAGCATCTAGCGTCCAAGAGCCCCAGTACTTC
.	.	TRBJ1-3	TRBV5-1	CASSLGYRAIGNTIYF	TGCGCCAGCAGCTTGGGTTACAGGGCGATTGGAAACACCATATATTTT
TRBD2	.	TRBJ2-1	TRBV5-1	CASSGDLGLGYNEQFF	TGCGCCAGCAGCGGCGACCTGGGACTAGGTTACAATGAGCAGTTCTTC
.	once	TRBJ1-1	TRBV5-1	CASSSSPQGGNTEAFF	TGCGCCAGCAGCTCATCCCCCCAGGGTGGGAACACTGAAGCTTTCTTT
.	.	TRBJ1-2	TRBV6-5	CASSLPEDGYTF	TGTGCCAGCAGCCTGCCGGAGGATGGCTACACCTTC